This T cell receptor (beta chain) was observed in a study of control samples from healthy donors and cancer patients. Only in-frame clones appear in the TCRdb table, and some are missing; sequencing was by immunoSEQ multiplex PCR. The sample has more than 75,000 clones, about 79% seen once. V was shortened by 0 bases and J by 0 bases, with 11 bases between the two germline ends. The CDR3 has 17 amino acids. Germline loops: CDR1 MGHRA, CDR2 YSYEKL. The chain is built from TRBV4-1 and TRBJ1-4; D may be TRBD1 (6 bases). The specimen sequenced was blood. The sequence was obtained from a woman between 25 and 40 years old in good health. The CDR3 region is CASSQEGGTPTNEKLFF. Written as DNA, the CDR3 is TGCGCCAGCAGCCAAGAGGGCGGGACACCAACTAATGAAAAACTGTTTTTT.